The 4 T cell receptor beta chains below all came from one sample that was sequenced in a study of response to subunit inactivated influenza vaccine. TCRdb itself ran the RT-PCR reads through MiXCR, one entry per CDR3 protein. There are more than 700,000 distinct CDR3 sequences in the sample; 21% occur only once, and roughly 10% lies in the top ten. This specimen was PBMCs from blood, taken roughly 5 days after vaccination. Source of these receptors: a middle-aged man who received an inactivated influenza vaccine.

V gene TRBV7-9 combines with J gene TRBJ2-1; D not resolved. The germline V and J ends were trimmed by 0 bases and 5 bases, with 8 bases remaining between them. CDR1 and CDR2 from the germline V gene are SEHNR and FQNEAQ (reference sequence). This CDR3 has 14 amino acids. The CDR3 coding sequence is TGTGCCAGCAGCTTAGCGAACAAGAACAATGAGCAGTTCTTC. Protein: CASSLANKNNEQFF.

This clonotype showed up just a few times. J is TRBJ1-2 and V is TRBV20-1; no reliable D call. CDR1 DFQATT and CDR2 SNEGSKA come from the germline V gene (reference sequence). The CDR3 runs 14 residues. Trimming took off 3 bases at V and 0 bases at J, with 11 bases between the two ends. The CDR3 region has the DNA TGCAGTGCTAGGGGTCGGAGGGCTAACTATGGCTACACCTTC. This encodes CSARGRRANYGYTF.

In this sample, this clonotype turned up a few times. The CDR3 DNA reads TGTGCCAGCAGCCACGTCTCGGGAGGGCCTGGGAATGAGCAGTTCTTC. This sequence encodes CASSHVSGGPGNEQFF. V usage is TRBV3-1 and J usage is TRBJ2-1, with TRBD2 matching 8 bases. Trimming at V came to 3 bases and at J to 7 bases, leaving 11 bases not matched to a gene. Germline V gives CDR1 LGHDT, CDR2 YNNKEL (reference sequence). The CDR3 runs to 16 residues.

This clonotype was observed a handful of times. This chain uses TRBV9 with TRBJ2-1, with D unresolved. There are 11 residues in the CDR3. The ends were cut back, 2 bases at V and 10 bases at J, with 7 bases in the middle. Per germline, CDR1 SGDLS and CDR2 YYNGEE. The CDR3 nucleotides read TGTGCCAGCAGCGTTCGGCGGGAGCAGTTCTTC. Translating gives CASSVRREQFF.